What follows are 21 T cell receptor beta chains derived from one specimen sequenced in a study of T cell changes during pregnancy in multiple sclerosis. TCRdb's table, derived via immunoSEQ multiplex PCR, lists solely in-frame clones and lacks some. The sample holds about 51,000 clones, approximately 93% seen once. Sequences were derived from peripheral blood, sampled in the second trimester of pregnancy. The source is a female donor with multiple sclerosis, enrolled in a pregnancy study.

The V gene is TRBV6-5, the J gene TRBJ2-7; maybe TRBD2 (6 bases). Trimming pared 6 bases from V and 6 bases from J, leaving 15 bases between. The CDR3 runs 13 residues. CDR1 is MNHEY, CDR2 SVGAGI, per germline. CDR3 sequence reads: CASSPRGNGEQYF. DNA for the CDR3: TGTGCCAGCAGCCCCCGGGGGAACGGCGAGCAGTACTTC.

This chain connects TRBV21-1 to TRBJ2-7; the listed D gene, TRBD1, was not tested against the DNA. TRBV21-1 is listed as a pseudogene. The CDR3 has 16 residues. DNA of the CDR3: TGTGCCAGCAGCAAAGGTTGGCGGGACAGATACTACGAGCAGTACTTC. It yields the protein CASSKGWRDRYYEQYF.

This clone was seen just once. V is TRBV6-6 and J is TRBJ1-5, with 8 bases fitting TRBD1. This CDR3 is built from 15 residues. Germline values: CDR1 MNHNY, CDR2 SVGAGI (reference sequence). The V and J ends lost 6 bases and 3 bases, in that order; junction bases with no gene match: 7. CDR3 coding DNA: TGTGCCAGCAGCACGGCAGGGGGCAACAATCAGCCCCAGCATTTT. Translating gives CASSTAGGNNQPQHF.

The gene calls are TRBV5-1 and TRBJ1-1; D not certain. The CDR3 is 12 amino acids. V was pared by 5 bases and J by 3 bases, with 8 bases between. The germline gives CDR1 SGHRS, CDR2 YFSETQ. CDR3: CASSSGYTEAFF. For the CDR3, the DNA is TGCGCCAGCAGTTCCGGTTACACTGAAGCTTTCTTT.

This clone has only a few counts. The gene calls are TRBV6-1 and TRBJ1-1; D gene unclear. Deletions cut 4 bases from V and 3 bases from J, with 9 bases between. In germline, CDR1 is MNHNS, CDR2 SASEGT. The CDR3 consists of 13 residues. The CDR3 DNA reads as TGTGCCAGCAGTGGAGAGGGTTACACTGAAGCTTTCTTT. Translation gives CASSGEGYTEAFF.

This chain connects TRBV5-1 to TRBJ1-1, with TRBD1 identical over 7 bases. Trimming took 4 bases from V and 0 from J; bases not matched to a gene: 6. There are 15 residues in the CDR3. The germline V gene encodes CDR1 SGHRS and CDR2 YFSETQ. Here the CDR3 DNA reads TGCGCCAGCAGCCTTTCGGGACAGATGAACACTGAAGCTTTCTTT. Protein sequence: CASSLSGQMNTEAFF.

The chain is built from TRBV4-3 and TRBJ1-1; D remains ambiguous. V was clipped by 4 bases and J by 4 bases, with 4 bases between them. Germline V lookup: CDR1 LGHNA, CDR2 YSLEER. The CDR3 covers 11 residues. The CDR3 sequence: CASSLGTEAFF. The CDR3 coding sequence is TGCGCCAGCAGCCTCGGCACTGAAGCTTTCTTT.

J is TRBJ1-1 and V is TRBV11-2; unclear D gene. The CDR3 covers 11 residues. Deletions cut 1 base from V and 6 bases from J, with 3 bases between. CDR1 SGHAT and CDR2 FQNNGV come from the germline V gene. CDR3 loop: CASSLAAEAFF. The CDR3, as DNA: TGTGCCAGCAGCTTAGCGGCTGAAGCTTTCTTT. Filled out from reference TRBV11-2 and TRBJ1-1, the complete variable domain reads EAGVAQSPRYKIIEKRQSVAFWCNPISGHATLYWYQQILGQGPKLLIQFQNNGVVDDSQLPKDRFSAERLKGVDSTLKIQPAKLEDSAVYLCASSLAAEAFFGQGTRLTVV.

The genes are TRBV30 and TRBJ1-1; D not certain. Germline V gives CDR1 GTSNPN, CDR2 SVGIG (reference sequence). This CDR3 has 13 amino acids. V lost 4 bases and J lost 7, with 16 bases in between. The chain's CDR3 is CAWTPQPGYEAFF. The CDR3, as DNA: TGTGCCTGGACGCCCCAGCCGGGATATGAAGCTTTCTTT.

This clone ranks as medium-sized. The chain is built from TRBV27 and TRBJ1-2, with TRBD1 matching over 7 bases. This CDR3 has 12 amino acids. Trimming cost V 6 bases and J 5 bases; bases outside gene matches: 3. Germline V gene sequence: CDR1 MNHEY, CDR2 SMNVEV (reference sequence). CDR3 bases: TGTGCCAGCAGAGGACAGGCTTATGGCTACACCTTC. It codes for CASRGQAYGYTF.

The V gene is TRBV4-3, the J gene TRBJ1-3; unclear D gene. Trimming removed 4 bases from V and 0 bases from J, with 7 bases in between. The CDR3 has 14 residues. Germline CDR1 reads LGHNA; CDR2 reads YSLEER. For the CDR3, the DNA is TGCGCCAGCAGCCCATCCAGCTCTGGAAACACCATATATTTT. This translates into CASSPSSSGNTIYF.

The rearrangement joins TRBV6-5 to TRBJ2-4; D is undetermined. CDR1 and CDR2 (germline): MNHEY, SVGAGI. There are 13 residues in the CDR3. The V end lost 10 bases, the J end lost 0 bases, and 10 bases lay between the germline ends. CDR3 DNA: TGTGCCACTCGACAAATAGCCAAAAACATTCAGTACTTC. Translating gives CATRQIAKNIQYF.

The rearrangement links TRBV9 to TRBJ2-7, with 10 bases matching TRBD2. The CDR3 contains 15 residues. V was clipped by 3 bases and J by 5 bases; unmatched bases: 8. In germline, CDR1 is SGDLS, CDR2 YYNGEE. CDR3 sequence: CASSALAGGSDEQYF. CDR3 nucleotides: TGTGCCAGCAGCGCCTTAGCGGGAGGAAGCGACGAGCAGTACTTC.

The chain recombines TRBV19 with TRBJ1-1; D call uncertain. Deletions cut 3 bases from V and 1 base from J, with 12 bases between. The CDR3 has 15 residues. Germline CDR1 is LNHDA and CDR2 is SQIVND (reference sequence). CDR3 sequence (DNA): TGTGCCAGTAGTATGGGCGGAGGACGGAACACTGAAGCTTTCTTT. Its translation: CASSMGGGRNTEAFF.

The V gene is TRBV6-5, the J gene TRBJ1-5; D not certain. V lost 5 bases and J lost 5, with 13 bases in between. The CDR3 totals 14 residues. Per the germline V gene, CDR1 is MNHEY and CDR2 is SVGAGI. CDR3: CASSEGAADQPQHF. The CDR3 DNA follows: TGTGCCAGCAGTGAGGGAGCTGCCGATCAGCCCCAGCATTTT.

The chain uses TRBV7-3 and TRBJ2-3; 7 bases line up with TRBD2. CDR3 length: 18 amino acids. J gave up 3 bases and V 0 bases, and 12 bases lay outside the gene matches. Per the germline V gene, CDR1 is SGHTA and CDR2 is FQGTGA. DNA of the CDR3: TGTGCCAGCAGCTTAACACCATATGGGAGCGGGAATACAGATACGCAGTATTTT. Its protein product is CASSLTPYGSGNTDTQYF.

V and J are TRBV7-2 and TRBJ2-7; tentatively, D is TRBD1 (6 bases). V lost 5 bases and J 0 bases, leaving 11 bases between the germline ends. This CDR3 is built from 14 residues. Germline values: CDR1 SGHTA, CDR2 FQGNSA. CDR3 in amino acids: CASSPRQVSYEQYF. Written as DNA, the CDR3 is TGTGCCAGCAGCCCAAGACAGGTCTCCTACGAGCAGTACTTC.

The chain employs TRBV4-3 and TRBJ2-7; 8 bases are shared with TRBD1. The CDR3 is 16 amino acids. In germline, CDR1 is LGHNA, CDR2 YSLEER. Trimming removed 2 bases from V and 5 bases from J; junction bases left unmatched: 11. CDR3 in DNA: TGCGCCAGCAGCCAATCCCCGGGGCAGGGGGCTGACGAGCAGTACTTC. Translating gives CASSQSPGQGADEQYF.

The rearrangement links TRBV6-5 to TRBJ2-2; the D is unclear. The ends were cut back, 0 bases at V and 5 bases at J, with 13 bases in the middle. This CDR3 contains 16 residues. From germline, CDR1 is MNHEY and CDR2 SVGAGI. The CDR3 region is CASSYSITVGTGELFF. In DNA, the CDR3 is TGTGCCAGCAGTTACTCGATCACAGTAGGAACCGGGGAGCTGTTTTTT.

The chain uses TRBV5-1 and TRBJ2-3; TRBD2 matches at 7 bases. CDR3 length equals 15 residues. V shed 0 bases and J 1 base; nucleotides not matched to a gene: 2. The germline gives CDR1 SGHRS, CDR2 YFSETQ. CDR3 nucleotide sequence: TGCGCCAGCAGCTTGGTTGGGGGGGGCACAGATACGCAGTATTTT. Translation gives CASSLVGGGTDTQYF.

The genes are TRBV21-1 and TRBJ1-2. TRBV21-1 is deemed a pseudogene. This CDR3 has 15 residues. The CDR3 DNA reads as TGTGCCAGCAGCAGGGAGGACCGCCGAGTGCGTGGCTACACCTTC. It yields the protein CASSREDRRVRGYTF.